The 28 T cell receptor beta chains below were found in one sample sequenced in a study of cytomegalovirus exposure and HLA in healthy donors. The repertoire was sequenced with immunoSEQ multiplex PCR; TCRdb's copy has only in-frame clones and lacks some. The table includes tens of thousands of clones, roughly 95% detected once. Sequencing was carried out using PBMCs. All receptors derive from a man aged 18 to 29 in good health and CMV-seronegative.

The rearrangement links TRBV6-1 to TRBJ1-2; TRBD1 might be the D (6 bases). CDR3 length: 12 amino acids. Germline V gene sequence: CDR1 MNHNS, CDR2 SASEGT. Deletions cut 10 bases from V and 6 bases from J, with 15 bases between. The CDR3 nucleotides are TGTGCCACCCACTTAACAGGGAATGGCTACACCTTC. Translating it yields CATHLTGNGYTF.

A single count supports this clone. The rearrangement uses TRBV6-1 and TRBJ1-5; D gene unclear. Germline assignment: CDR1 MNHNS and CDR2 SASEGT. Trimming pared 4 bases from V and 2 bases from J, leaving 12 bases between. The CDR3 loop spans 15 amino acids. In DNA form, the CDR3 reads TGTGCCAGCAGTGTGTGGGAGGGCGGCAATCAGCCCCAGCATTTT. Protein: CASSVWEGGNQPQHF.

V is TRBV12-5 and J is TRBJ2-3, with TRBD2 matching 13 bases. Germline loops: CDR1 LGHNT, CDR2 FRNRAP. CDR3 length: 18 amino acids. V shed 3 bases, J shed 2 bases, and the junction held 8 bases outside the gene matches. CDR3 sequence reads: CASGFVLGTSGDTDTQYF. The CDR3 DNA is TGTGCTAGTGGTTTCGTACTCGGGACTAGCGGGGACACAGATACGCAGTATTTT.

This chain links TRBV5-5 with TRBJ1-5; perhaps TRBD1 as D (5 bases). V was pared by 0 bases and J by 1 base, with 5 bases between. The CDR3 is made up of 14 amino acids. From germline, CDR1 is SGHKS and CDR2 YYEKEE (reference sequence). The CDR3 protein is CASSLAGSNQPQHF. In DNA, the CDR3 is TGTGCCAGCAGCTTGGCAGGGAGCAATCAGCCCCAGCATTTT. Full variable domain (missing parts from reference TRBV5-5 and TRBJ1-5): DAGVTQSPTHLIKTRGQQVTLRCSPISGHKSVSWYQQVLGQGPQFIFQYYEKEERGRGNFPDRFSARQFPNYSSELNVNALLLGDSALYLCASSLAGSNQPQHFGDGTRLSIL.

This sequence joins TRBV5-4 and TRBJ1-1, with 8 bases identical to TRBD1. From germline, CDR1 is SGHNT and CDR2 YYREEE (reference sequence). Trimming took 6 bases from V and 3 from J; bases not matched to a gene: 10. The CDR3 consists of 15 residues. The CDR3 is CASITPGGADTEAFF. The CDR3, as DNA: TGTGCCAGCATCACCCCAGGGGGCGCGGACACTGAAGCTTTCTTT.

This chain connects TRBV15 to TRBJ1-5; no reliable D call. Looked up from germline, CDR1 is LNHNV and CDR2 is YYDKDF (reference sequence). The V and J ends lost 2 bases and 5 bases respectively, with 4 bases between them. This CDR3 has 12 amino acids. The CDR3, as DNA: TGTGCCACCAGCAGACAGGATCAGCCCCAGCATTTT. It codes for CATSRQDQPQHF.

The V and J genes are TRBV7-8 and TRBJ2-3, with 8 bases aligning to TRBD2. The CDR3 totals 17 residues. Trimming cost V 2 bases and J 3 bases; bases outside gene matches: 10. CDR1 and CDR2 from the germline V gene are SGHVS and FQNEAQ. CDR3 nucleotides: TGTGCCAGCAGCTTATGGATCGGGAGGGCCAATACAGATACGCAGTATTTT. This translates into CASSLWIGRANTDTQYF.

This chain connects TRBV28 to TRBJ1-6; 9 bases are shared with TRBD1. The germline gives CDR1 MDHEN, CDR2 SYDVKM. The CDR3 runs to 15 residues. Trimming at V came to 3 bases and at J to 8 bases, leaving 5 bases not matched to a gene. CDR3 sequence reads: CASSLRGQGYSPLHF. DNA for the CDR3: TGTGCCAGCAGTTTGCGGGGACAGGGCTATTCACCCCTCCACTTT.

The chain has TRBV27 and TRBJ2-7, with D possibly being TRBD2 (6 bases). The CDR3 is made up of 13 amino acids. V lost 1 base to trimming and J lost 7 bases, with 11 bases between them. CDR1 and CDR2 (germline): MNHEY, SMNVEV (reference sequence). As DNA, the CDR3 is TGTGCCAGCAGTTTATACGCCGCGGGGGAGCAGTACTTC. Encoded protein: CASSLYAAGEQYF.

This chain joins TRBV5-4 and TRBJ1-4, with D possibly matching TRBD1 (5 bases). The germline V gene has CDR1 SGHNT and CDR2 YYREEE (reference sequence). V lost 4 bases, J lost 0 bases, and 10 bases lay in between. CDR3 length: 15 amino acids. The CDR3 is CASSRRQSTNEKLFF. The CDR3 nucleotides read TGTGCCAGCAGCAGAAGACAGTCAACTAATGAAAAACTGTTTTTT. The entire variable domain, with the rest obtained from reference TRBV5-4 and TRBJ1-4, is as follows: ETGVTQSPTHLIKTRGQQVTLRCSSQSGHNTVSWYQQALGQGPQFIFQYYREEENGRGNFPPRFSGLQFPNYSSELNVNALELDDSALYLCASSRRQSTNEKLFFGSGTQLSVL.

The chain uses TRBV11-2 and TRBJ2-5; 7 bases are shared with TRBD2. This CDR3 contains 14 residues. The V and J ends lost 5 bases and 4 bases, in that order; junction bases with no gene match: 7. CDR1 and CDR2 from the germline V gene are SGHAT and FQNNGV. As DNA, the CDR3 is TGTGCCAGCAGCCCAAGACTAGCAAGAGAGACCCAGTACTTC. Its protein is CASSPRLARETQYF.

In this sample, this clone turned up once. The V gene is TRBV19, the J gene TRBJ1-5, with TRBD1 as a possible D gene (5 bases). The CDR3 has 13 residues. The germline CDR1 and CDR2 sequences are LNHDA and SQIVND (reference sequence). V lost 6 bases and J 1 base, leaving 7 bases between the germline ends. CDR3 nucleotides: TGTGCCAGTAGCCGACAGAGCAATCAGCCCCAGCATTTT. Residues: CASSRQSNQPQHF.

The CDR3 coding sequence is TGTGCCAGCAGCGAGACACTGAACACTGAAGCTTTCTTT. This codes for CASSETLNTEAFF. This chain joins TRBV7-9 and TRBJ1-1; D is unclear. Germline V gene lookup returns CDR1 SEHNR and CDR2 FQNEAQ (reference sequence). The CDR3 length is 13 residues. Trimming pared 5 bases from V and 0 bases from J, leaving 7 bases between.

V gene TRBV5-1 combines with J gene TRBJ2-1, with 10 bases fitting TRBD2. Germline CDR1 is SGHRS and CDR2 is YFSETQ. V dropped 0 bases and J dropped 8; count of bases not matched to a gene: 2. The CDR3 sequence is 14 residues long. CDR3 residues: CASSLASGSYEQFF. The CDR3 DNA sequence: TGCGCCAGCAGCTTGGCTAGCGGGAGTTATGAGCAGTTCTTC.

This chain's CDR3 is CASSQDMSGNEKLFF. In DNA form, the CDR3 reads TGCGCCAGCAGCCAAGATATGAGCGGGAATGAAAAACTGTTTTTT. The chain couples TRBV4-1 to TRBJ1-4; D uncertain. V was pared by 0 bases and J by 5 bases, with 10 bases between. CDR3 length: 15 residues. The germline V gene encodes CDR1 MGHRA and CDR2 YSYEKL.

V is TRBV4-2 and J is TRBJ2-7; no firm D call. The germline V and J ends were trimmed by 0 bases and 3 bases, with 12 bases remaining between them. The CDR3 has 15 residues. CDR1 is LGHNA, CDR2 YNFKEQ, per germline. The CDR3 region is CASSQDRHFYYEQYF. In DNA, the CDR3 is TGTGCCAGCAGCCAAGACAGGCATTTTTACTACGAGCAGTACTTC.

V is TRBV7-8 and J is TRBJ1-1, with a weak D call TRBD1 (5 bases). The CDR3 length is 14 residues. V lost 5 bases and J lost 1, with 11 bases in between. Germline CDR1 reads SGHVS; CDR2 reads FQNEAQ. CDR3 bases: TGTGCCAGCAGCCCTAGGACACCGAACACTGAAGCTTTCTTT. Translated, it gives CASSPRTPNTEAFF.

This clone occurred once. V and J are TRBV11-3 and TRBJ2-3; D gene ambiguous. Per the germline V gene, CDR1 is SGHNT and CDR2 is YENEEA. V lost 6 bases and J lost 0, with 4 bases in between. The CDR3 consists of 12 residues. CDR3 bases: TGTGCCAGCAGTTCTAGCACAGATACGCAGTATTTT. This sequence encodes CASSSSTDTQYF.

V usage is TRBV10-3 and J usage is TRBJ2-7; D is perhaps TRBD1 (5 bases). The CDR3 has 15 amino acids. Germline assignment: CDR1 ENHRY and CDR2 SYGVKD. V lost 2 bases, J lost 1 base, and 12 bases lay in between. CDR3 nucleotides: TGTGCCATCAGTGAGAGTGACAGAACATCCTACGAGCAGTACTTC. Encoded protein: CAISESDRTSYEQYF.

The V call is TRBV27, the J call TRBJ1-4; D is possibly TRBD1 (6 bases). V was trimmed by 8 bases and J by 5 bases, leaving 12 bases between them. The CDR3 extends over 13 amino acids. Germline-derived CDR1 and CDR2 are MNHEY and SMNVEV (reference sequence). The CDR3: CASSQGINEKLFF. CDR3 bases: TGTGCCAGCTCTCAGGGGATAAATGAAAAACTGTTTTTT.

The chain carries TRBV6-1 and TRBJ1-6; 10 nucleotides align to TRBD1. This CDR3 is 17 amino acids long. The germline CDR1 and CDR2 sequences are MNHNS and SASEGT. Losses at the gene ends were 6 bases for V and 9 bases for J; bases not matched to a gene: 14. The chain's CDR3 is CASSERGQGRFGSPLHF. CDR3 in DNA: TGTGCCAGCAGCGAAAGGGGACAGGGGAGGTTTGGTTCACCCCTCCACTTT.

This chain joins TRBV6-6 and TRBJ2-4; 9 nucleotides agree with TRBD1. V dropped 6 bases and J dropped 4; count of bases not matched to a gene: 4. CDR1 MNHNY and CDR2 SVGAGI come from the germline V gene (reference sequence). The CDR3 covers 14 residues. CDR3 sequence: CASRRDRGKNIQYF. In nucleotides, the CDR3 is TGTGCCAGCAGGCGTGACAGGGGGAAAAACATTCAGTACTTC.

The sample holds a few counts of this clone. The chain has TRBV25-1 and TRBJ1-1; 7 nucleotides align to TRBD1. Per germline, CDR1 MGHDK and CDR2 SYGVNS. This CDR3 region has 14 residues. J lost 1 base, V lost 6 bases, and 5 bases had no gene match. The CDR3 DNA is TGTGCCAGCAGCCACAGGGGTAGGAACACTGAAGCTTTCTTT. It specifies CASSHRGRNTEAFF. The full variable domain, rest sourced from reference TRBV25-1 and TRBJ1-1, is EADIYQTPRYLVIGTGKKITLECSQTMGHDKMYWYQQDPGMELHLIHYSYGVNSTEKGDLSSESTVSRIRTEHFPLTLESARPSHTSQYLCASSHRGRNTEAFFGQGTRLTVV.

The V and J genes are TRBV11-2 and TRBJ1-5, with D unclear. CDR3 length: 13 residues. The V end lost 9 bases, the J end lost 2 bases, and 11 bases lay between the germline ends. Germline values: CDR1 SGHAT, CDR2 FQNNGV. CDR3 DNA sequence: TGTGCCAGTAATCTCGGGGGCAATCAGCCCCAGCATTTT. It translates to CASNLGGNQPQHF.

The chain uses TRBV28 and TRBJ2-1; D gene ambiguous. CDR1 is MDHEN and CDR2 is SYDVKM in the germline V gene. V gave up 10 bases and J gave up 7 bases, with 11 bases separating them. This CDR3 has 11 residues. In DNA form, the CDR3 reads TGTGCCATACGCGGAGCAAATGAGCAGTTCTTC. Protein sequence: CAIRGANEQFF.

The genes are TRBV6-5 and TRBJ1-4; D gene unclear. Between the trimmed V and J ends, which lost 5 bases and 7 bases, there was a span of 14 bases. CDR3 length: 14 residues. The germline V gene has CDR1 MNHEY and CDR2 SVGAGI. The DNA of the CDR3 is TGTGCCAGCAGTGAGGGCGGGGAAGGTGAAAAACTGTTTTTT. It codes for CASSEGGEGEKLFF.

This chain links TRBV19 with TRBJ2-5; 7 bases map to TRBD1. V gave up 1 base and J gave up 1 base; unmatched junction bases: 3. This CDR3 has 15 amino acids. The germline V gene has CDR1 LNHDA and CDR2 SQIVND (reference sequence). The DNA for the CDR3 is TGTGCCAGTAGTATAGGGACAGGCCGCCAAGAGACCCAGTACTTC. Amino acids: CASSIGTGRQETQYF. The whole variable domain, filled in from reference TRBV19 and TRBJ2-5, reads DGGITQSPKYLFRKEGQNVTLSCEQNLNHDAMYWYRQDPGQGLRLIYYSQIVNDFQKGDIAEGYSVSREKKESFPLTVTSAQKNPTAFYLCASSIGTGRQETQYFGPGTRLLVL.

CDR3 region: CASNPGTSYEQYF. The CDR3 DNA reads as TGTGCCAGCAACCCAGGCACCTCCTACGAGCAGTACTTC. V and J are TRBV7-2 and TRBJ2-7; D not certain. Germline assignment: CDR1 SGHTA and CDR2 FQGNSA. With 7 bases removed from V and 0 bases from J, the gap between germline ends came to 10 bases. There are 13 residues in the CDR3.